The source of this T cell receptor beta chain is a study of blood T cell repertoires in COVID-19. The germline V gene encodes CDR1 LGHDT and CDR2 YNNKEL (reference sequence). CDR3 length: 16 amino acids. After removal of 0 bases from V and 3 bases from J, the junction contained 8 bases not matched to a gene. The protocol was immunoSEQ multiplex PCR, while the TCRdb copy is restricted to in-frame clones and leaves out a portion. The data show some 130,000 clones, around 73% seen once. Sequenced input: peripheral blood. The clonotype comes from a man in his sixties who had recovered from COVID-19. The rearrangement uses TRBV3-1 (or the pseudogene TRBV3-2) and TRBJ2-7; 7 positions match TRBD1. The CDR3 here is CASSQDHRGPLYEQYF. The CDR3 region has the DNA TGTGCCAGCAGCCAAGATCACAGGGGACCGCTCTACGAGCAGTACTTC.